The present entry profiles one T cell receptor (beta chain) with its context. The length of the CDR3 is 15 residues. Germline assignment: CDR1 LNHDA and CDR2 SQIVND (reference sequence). The V segment lost 4 bases and the J segment 5 bases; nucleotides outside the gene matches: 8. This record comes from a study of blood T cell repertoires in COVID-19. Study at large: Acute-phase and convalescent COVID-19 samples originated in the United States, Italy and Spain. The analysed material was cDNA or gDNA that came from T cells, B-cell-depleted T cells, or PBMCs.

Participant age was roughly 18 to 89 years, and participants resided in about two dozen US areas. All recovered Cohort 3 donors got two negative PCRs, got clearance, or saw symptom resolution. Assay: immunoSEQ multiplex PCR; the TCRdb copy retains only in-frame clones and omits some. Of a few hundred thousand clones listed, about 87% are singletons. The gene calls are TRBV19 and TRBJ1-5; 7 bases are shared with TRBD1. The clonotype originates from a woman aged 45 to 65 who had recovered from COVID-19. Material for sequencing was PBMCs or T cells enriched from blood (not recorded which). This chain's CDR3 is CASSTGGNPYQPQHF. CDR3 coding DNA: TGTGCCAGTAGTACAGGGGGGAATCCGTATCAGCCCCAGCATTTT.